These T cell receptor beta chains were read from a single sample in a study of cytomegalovirus exposure and HLA in healthy donors. Clones were read by immunoSEQ multiplex PCR, and TCRdb kept only the in-frame ones, dropping some. The sample has about 150,000 clones, around 83% seen once. Sequenced: PBMCs. The receptors shown here come from a man aged 45-65 years in good health and CMV-seropositive. CDR3s include the opening cysteine and the closing phenylalanine or tryptophan. The order of the fields is CDR3 protein, CDR3 DNA, V gene, clone size, J gene, D gene. D genes are given only for firm matches. Size is omitted from some rows. Given values are once, few, many or a class for expanded clones.

CASSLTGFTEAFF | TGTGCCAGCAGCTTGACAGGGTTCACTGAAGCTTTCTTT | TRBV5-4 | few | TRBJ1-1 | .
CSVEVQGRDTEAFF | TGCAGCGTTGAAGTCCAGGGGCGAGACACTGAAGCTTTCTTT | TRBV29-1 | . | TRBJ1-1 | .
CASSEKGRLAGEGTDTQYF | TGTGCCAGCAGCGAGAAAGGGAGACTAGCGGGGGAGGGCACAGATACGCAGTATTTT | TRBV7-3 | . | TRBJ2-3 | TRBD2
CASSFGLAGGENIQYF | TGTGCCAGCAGCTTCGGACTAGCGGGGGGGGAAAACATTCAGTACTTC | TRBV7-2 | . | TRBJ2-4 | TRBD2
CASSPGTGSSYNEQFF | TGCGCCAGCAGCCCCGGGACAGGAAGCTCCTACAATGAGCAGTTCTTC | TRBV5-1 | . | TRBJ2-1 | TRBD1
CATFLSSGGGNEQFF | TGTGCCACCTTTCTCTCGAGCGGGGGGGGTAATGAGCAGTTCTTC | TRBV7-8 | many | TRBJ2-1 | TRBD2
CASSGGQSNNQPQHF | TGTGCCAGCAGTGGGGGACAGTCCAACAATCAGCCCCAGCATTTT | TRBV6-5 | . | TRBJ1-5 | TRBD1
CASSQPQGIPGNTIYF | TGCGCCAGCAGCCAACCACAGGGGATTCCTGGAAACACCATATATTTT | TRBV4-1 | . | TRBJ1-3 | TRBD1
CASSIAGQDGNIQYF | TGTGCCAGTAGTATAGCGGGACAGGATGGAAACATTCAGTACTTC | TRBV19 | . | TRBJ2-4 | TRBD1
CASSLNGVLTDTQYF | TGTGCCAGCAGCTTAAACGGGGTTCTAACAGATACGCAGTATTTT | TRBV7-3 | . | TRBJ2-3 | .
CASSSPRLVTQYF | TGTGCCAGCAGCTCTCCGAGACTAGTGACGCAGTATTTT | TRBV7-8 | once | TRBJ2-3 | .
CASSLVGGGMAGDEQFF | TGTGCCAGCAGCTTAGTGGGCGGCGGGATGGCGGGGGATGAGCAGTTCTTC | TRBV11-2 | . | TRBJ2-1 | TRBD2
CASSLGGANTEAFF | TGTGCCAGCAGCTTAGGAGGGGCGAACACTGAAGCTTTCTTT | TRBV7-3 | . | TRBJ1-1 | .
CASSSWTGSGEKLFF | TGTGCCAGCAGTTCTTGGACAGGCTCTGGGGAAAAACTGTTTTTT | TRBV6-5 | . | TRBJ1-4 | TRBD1
CASSLRLGETQYF | TGTGCCAGCAGCCTAAGACTCGGAGAGACCCAGTACTTC | TRBV7-6 | . | TRBJ2-5 | .
CASSLTGLARDEQFF | TGTGCCAGCAGCTTAACGGGACTAGCGCGCGATGAGCAGTTCTTC | TRBV7-3 | . | TRBJ2-1 | TRBD2
CASWMRGTPGGGYTF | TGTGCCAGCTGGATGAGGGGGACGCCTGGAGGCGGCTACACCTTC | TRBV6-5 | . | TRBJ1-2 | .
CASSPPLGTLNTEAFF | TGTGCCAGCTCACCACCTCTAGGGACACTGAACACTGAAGCTTTCTTT | TRBV18 | . | TRBJ1-1 | .
CASSQPGHSYEQYF | TGTGCCAGCTCTCAACCGGGACATTCCTACGAGCAGTACTTC | TRBV19 | . | TRBJ2-7 | .
CASSLWRTYNEQFF | TGTGCCAGCAGCTTGTGGAGGACTTACAATGAGCAGTTCTTC | TRBV5-6 | few | TRBJ2-1 | .
CASTWRTGGFDEQFF | TGTGCCAGTACTTGGAGGACAGGGGGCTTCGATGAGCAGTTCTTC | TRBV19 | . | TRBJ2-1 | TRBD1
CSASPGRAQHF | TGCAGTGCTAGTCCAGGGAGGGCCCAGCATTTT | TRBV20-1 | . | TRBJ1-5 | .
CASSFMAEIVNEQFF | TGTGCCAGCAGTTTTATGGCGGAGATAGTCAATGAGCAGTTCTTC | TRBV25-1 | . | TRBJ2-1 | .
CASSREQGPGSPLHF | TGTGCCAGCAGCCGCGAGCAGGGTCCTGGGTCACCCCTCCACTTT | TRBV11-3 | . | TRBJ1-6 | .
CASTVTMMFGDTEAFF | TGTGCCAGCACCGTGACCATGATGTTCGGGGACACTGAAGCTTTCTTT | TRBV7-9 | . | TRBJ1-1 | .
CASSQAFPPTGNEKLFF | TGCGCCAGCAGCCAAGCGTTTCCACCGACAGGGAATGAAAAACTGTTTTTT | TRBV4-1 | few | TRBJ1-4 | TRBD1
CASSGGTDQETQYF | TGTGCCAGCAGTGGGGGGACGGACCAAGAGACCCAGTACTTC | TRBV11-3 | . | TRBJ2-5 | .
CASSLVPSGGTDTQYF | TGCGCCAGCAGCTTGGTTCCTAGCGGAGGCACAGATACGCAGTATTTT | TRBV5-1 | . | TRBJ2-3 | TRBD2
CASSQQLGLAYNQETQYF | TGCGCCAGCAGCCAGCAACTGGGACTAGCCTATAACCAAGAGACCCAGTACTTC | TRBV4-1 | few | TRBJ2-5 | TRBD2
CASRISYNEQFF | TGTGCCAGCCGTATCTCCTACAATGAGCAGTTCTTC | TRBV27 | . | TRBJ2-1 | .
CASSLAVAREIPDTQYF | TGTGCCAGCAGCTTGGCGGTGGCGCGGGAGATTCCAGATACGCAGTATTTT | TRBV5-4 | . | TRBJ2-3 | TRBD2
CASSPIGIWGNTIYF | TGTGCCAGCTCACCTATCGGGATTTGGGGAAACACCATATATTTT | TRBV18 | . | TRBJ1-3 | .
CASTDRGGNQPQHF | TGTGCCAGCACCGACAGGGGAGGGAATCAGCCCCAGCATTTT | TRBV21-1 | . | TRBJ1-5 | .
CACYIRDRNNYGYTF | TGTGCCTGCTATATCCGGGACAGAAATAACTATGGCTACACCTTC | TRBV30 | once | TRBJ1-2 | TRBD1
CASSFIGGQGPYEQYF | TGCGCCAGCAGCTTCATAGGGGGACAGGGCCCTTACGAGCAGTACTTC | TRBV5-1 | . | TRBJ2-7 | TRBD1
CASSGGAGVGYTF | TGTGCCAGCAGTGGCGGCGCAGGGGTCGGCTACACCTTC | TRBV6-6 | . | TRBJ1-2 | .
CASSLGGNNYGYTF | TGTGCCAGCAGCTTAGGAGGCAACAACTATGGCTACACCTTC | TRBV7-6 | . | TRBJ1-2 | .
CSVVGVLETQYF | TGCAGCGTTGTAGGGGTATTGGAGACCCAGTACTTC | TRBV29-1 | once | TRBJ2-5 | .